This section outlines one T cell receptor (beta chain) sequence together with its context. Specified time point: blood at routine non-recurrence follow-up after resection. Whole RNA, isolated from tumor, nontumor lung or frozen PBMC, was sequenced without prior sorting. Between the trimmed V and J ends, which lost 5 bases and 0 bases, there was a span of 23 bases. This CDR3 region has 20 residues. Germline CDR1 and CDR2: MNHNY and SVGAGI (reference sequence). One entry per CDR3 protein results from TCRdb running MiXCR on the 5' RACE reads. The sample has some 110,000 distinct CDR3 sequences; 9.5% to 15% are singletons. This sample is drawn from a study of spatial heterogeneity in lung cancer. The overall study: Those follow-up PBMC samples that were available underwent sequencing, at a median interval of roughly two years following resection. Combinations of a unique TCR and a UMI were tallied in raw reads, and on average each appeared more than ten times.

This sequence joins TRBV6-6 and TRBJ2-6; D unclear. This clonotype originated in a male donor with early-stage non-small cell lung cancer. The specimen was PBMCs, collected at follow-up. The CDR3 DNA follows: TGTGCCAGCAGTGTAAGAGGCACTTCCACCCCTAGCTCTGGGGCCAACGTCCTGACTTTC. Its translation is CASSVRGTSTPSSGANVLTF.